A selection of T cell receptor beta chains follows, all from one sample in a study of shared clonotypes between healthy human individuals. Profiled with immunoSEQ multiplex PCR; TCRdb holds only in-frame clones, not every one. Of 2 million to 2.5 million clones listed, 95% are singletons. Sequencing used naive CD4+ T cells sorted from blood. Every receptor here comes from a man younger than 30 in good health. The CDR3 runs from the conserved cysteine through the conserved F or W. The size field is filled for only some rows; it gives once, few, many or a size class.

clone_size	v_call	cdr3_aa
-	TRBV11-3	CASSLGSGDIRETQYF
-	TRBV6-5	CASSPDRAVGELFF
-	TRBV9	CASSVGGWGFSPGELFF
-	TRBV5-1	CASSTLAGADNEQFF
-	TRBV5-1	CASGVNLGGDSPLHF
-	TRBV19	CASSAGDYEQYF
-	TRBV19	CASSLGQGSAEAFF
-	TRBV5-1	CASSYGFSGANVLTF
-	TRBV5-4	CASSSDGRSEKLFF
-	TRBV6-1	CASSFGQYDQPQHF
-	TRBV28	CASSPMTSGSLNEQFF
-	TRBV10-3	CAISESPPDTQYF
-	TRBV7-2	CASSFRLGMAETQYF
-	TRBV30	CAWSYPDKNTEAFF
-	TRBV5-1	CASSLLPGQGVSPLHF
-	TRBV18	CASSLTSGTSNYGYTF
-	TRBV6-6	CASSYRDRGNIQYF
-	TRBV2	CASRKGEATGELFF
-	TRBV10-3	CAISDGPPEDTQYF
-	TRBV7-2	CASSFRQAYNEQFF
-	TRBV9	CASSVEASATYEQYF
-	TRBV5-1	CASSLRGAKYETQYF
-	TRBV19	CASSGRDKQETQYF
-	TRBV27	CASSADRGTYEQYF
-	TRBV10-3	CAISPQQGAVYGYTF
-	TRBV4-3	CASSRGGADTEAFF
-	TRBV6-5	CASSYHIKGFPIYF
-	TRBV27	CASSLREKGTDTQYF
-	TRBV10-1	CASSEFGTSGSNEQFF
-	TRBV10-3	CAISEGQELYGYTF
-	TRBV6-5	CASSSRTSAGELFF
-	TRBV18	CASSRVSDEQYF
-	TRBV27	CASSLGSPQGEQFF
-	TRBV29-1	CSAKGSGTEAFF
-	TRBV7-2	CASSPRTSGEKTQYF
once	TRBV18	CASSPGQGALYEQYF
-	TRBV6-4	CASSDSGRIPYNEQFF
-	TRBV2	CASSKTDPYEQYF
-	TRBV5-1	CASTGSLNYGYTF
-	TRBV29-1	CSVGGGHEQYF
once	TRBV4-1	CASSQVLAVDTQYF
-	TRBV2	CASSSATSAPGELFF
few	TRBV10-2	CASRDGTAGNTIYF